The clone carrying this T cell receptor beta chain showed up many times. These data belong to a study of T cells in Graves' hyperthyroidism and ophthalmopathy. Authors of the study amplified TCR beta CDR3 regions from RNA transcripts. The TCR CDR3 was amplified in a first-round RT-PCR using the HTBI primer set. TCRdb re-derived calls from the multiplex PCR reads in MiXCR, one entry per CDR3 protein. The table includes around 340,000 distinct CDR3 sequences, about a sixth detected once. The CDR3 totals 13 residues. Germline V gene lookup returns CDR1 LNHNV and CDR2 YYDKDF (reference sequence). V was cut by 6 bases and J by 7 bases, with 14 bases left in between.

V and J are TRBV15 and TRBJ2-3, with D possibly being TRBD1 or TRBD2 (5 bases each). The sequenced sample was blood. The clonotype comes from a woman aged 25 to 39 with Graves' hyperthyroidism that later progressed to Graves' ophthalmopathy. The CDR3 region is CATRGTEGYTQYF. DNA for the CDR3: TGTGCCACCAGAGGGACCGAAGGGTATACGCAGTATTTT.